A selection of T cell receptor beta chains follows, all from one sample in a study of long-term antiretroviral therapy in people with HIV. TCRdb keeps only in-frame clones here, not all; method: immunoSEQ multiplex PCR. The data hold about 17,000 clones, with 79% observed a single time. The sequences come from unsorted PBMCs, collected at the start of antiretroviral therapy. The receptors stem from a man between 25 and 39 years old with HIV. The CDR3 runs from the conserved cysteine through the conserved F or W. Fields, in order: D gene, J gene, V gene, clone size, CDR3 protein, CDR3 DNA. The D gene is left open where the match is weak. Clone size, where shown, is once, few, many, or a class for clones that have expanded.

D gene: -; J gene: TRBJ2-6; V gene: TRBV5-4; clone size: -; CDR3 protein: CASSSLYRAVVSGANVLTF; CDR3 DNA: TGTGCCAGCAGCTCCCTCTACAGGGCAGTAGTCTCTGGGGCCAACGTCCTGACTTTC
D gene: -; J gene: TRBJ2-7; V gene: TRBV5-4; clone size: -; CDR3 protein: CASSLEAGASYEQYF; CDR3 DNA: TGTGCCAGCAGCTTGGAGGCAGGGGCTTCCTACGAGCAGTACTTC
D gene: -; J gene: TRBJ1-2; V gene: TRBV5-3; clone size: -; CDR3 protein: CARSLTYVSRGNAYGYTF; CDR3 DNA: TGTGCCAGAAGCCTGACCTACGTGTCTCGAGGCAACGCTTATGGCTACACCTTC
D gene: TRBD1; J gene: TRBJ2-1; V gene: TRBV11-2; clone size: -; CDR3 protein: CASSSGQGYLSSYNEQFF; CDR3 DNA: TGTGCCAGCAGCTCCGGACAGGGTTACCTCAGCTCCTACAATGAGCAGTTCTTC
D gene: -; J gene: TRBJ2-1; V gene: TRBV5-4; clone size: -; CDR3 protein: CASSGGNNEQFF; CDR3 DNA: TGTGCCAGCAGCGGGGGTAACAATGAGCAGTTCTTC
D gene: -; J gene: TRBJ1-2; V gene: TRBV11-2; clone size: -; CDR3 protein: CASSLAPRVNYGYTF; CDR3 DNA: TGTGCCAGCAGCTTAGCTCCCAGAGTTAACTATGGCTACACCTTC
D gene: TRBD1; J gene: TRBJ1-2; V gene: TRBV27; clone size: -; CDR3 protein: CASSSLGLGQNYGYTF; CDR3 DNA: TGTGCCAGCAGTTCCCTGGGGCTGGGACAGAACTATGGCTACACCTTC
D gene: -; J gene: TRBJ1-4; V gene: TRBV6-1; clone size: -; CDR3 protein: CASSETLRSIGTNEKLFF; CDR3 DNA: TGTGCCAGCAGTGAAACCCTACGATCCATTGGGACTAATGAAAAACTGTTTTTT
D gene: -; J gene: TRBJ2-1; V gene: TRBV5-1; clone size: -; CDR3 protein: CASNFGGGGEQFF; CDR3 DNA: TGCGCCAGCAACTTTGGGGGAGGAGGTGAGCAGTTCTTC
D gene: -; J gene: TRBJ2-3; V gene: TRBV19; clone size: -; CDR3 protein: CASSGGPKGDTQYF; CDR3 DNA: TGTGCCAGTAGTGGGGGGCCCAAGGGAGATACGCAGTATTTT
D gene: -; J gene: TRBJ2-7; V gene: TRBV28; clone size: medium-sized; CDR3 protein: CASSPKAYEQYF; CDR3 DNA: TGTGCCAGCAGTCCCAAAGCCTACGAGCAGTACTTC